A selection of T cell receptor beta chains follows, all from one sample in a study of T cell responses to AZD1222 COVID-19 vaccine. The table came from immunoSEQ multiplex PCR; TCRdb's copy has only in-frame clones and leaves some out. This table has about 150,000 clones, roughly nine tenths appearing once. This specimen consisted of peripheral blood, obtained on day 0 of AZD1222 vaccination. The source of these receptors is an adult in good health. CDR3s include the opening cysteine and the closing phenylalanine or tryptophan. Each record gives: clone size, V gene, J gene, D gene, CDR3 protein, CDR3 DNA. D genes are given only for firm matches. Some rows have no size entry. The others give once, few or many, or a class for an expanded clone.

-,TRBV19,TRBJ2-7,TRBD2,CASSRGDYEQYF,TGTGCCAGTAGTCGGGGGGACTACGAGCAGTACTTC
-,TRBV10-2,TRBJ2-5,TRBD2,CASSEYGGEATQYF,TGCGCCAGCAGTGAGTACGGGGGGGAAGCGACCCAGTACTTC
-,TRBV5-5,TRBJ2-7,-,CASSLSRDNYEQYF,TGTGCCAGCAGCTTGTCCCGGGACAACTACGAGCAGTACTTC
-,TRBV6-2/TRBV6-3,TRBJ2-7,-,CASSYRRPEREQYF,TGTGCCAGCAGTTACCGCAGACCGGAACGCGAGCAGTACTTC
-,TRBV9,TRBJ1-1,TRBD1,CASSKGTGGAGASAEAFF,TGTGCCAGCAGCAAAGGGACAGGGGGCGCGGGGGCGAGCGCTGAAGCTTTCTTT
-,TRBV30,TRBJ2-5,TRBD2,CAWDSTGTSGGPATQYF,TGTGCCTGGGACTCTACCGGGACTAGCGGGGGTCCTGCGACCCAGTACTTC
-,TRBV18,TRBJ2-7,TRBD1,CASSSRTGASYEQYF,TGTGCCAGCTCATCAAGGACAGGGGCGTCCTACGAGCAGTACTTC
-,TRBV10-3,TRBJ1-5,-,CAISANPDQPQHF,TGTGCCATCAGTGCGAACCCAGATCAGCCCCAGCATTTT
-,TRBV7-3,TRBJ2-1,TRBD1,CASSLTDRENEQFF,TGTGCCAGCAGCTTAACGGACAGGGAGAATGAGCAGTTCTTC
-,TRBV29-1,TRBJ2-2,-,CSAQMGLTGELFF,TGCAGCGCCCAAATGGGCCTCACCGGGGAGCTGTTTTTT
-,TRBV7-9,TRBJ2-5,-,CASSNSGLRETQYF,TGTGCCAGCAGCAATTCCGGACTTCGAGAGACCCAGTACTTC
-,TRBV2,TRBJ2-2,-,CASSGWGRGTSTGELFF,TGTGCCAGCAGTGGGTGGGGCAGGGGGACTTCGACCGGGGAGCTGTTTTTT
few,TRBV18,TRBJ2-1,TRBD2,CASSPPALAGGLNEQFF,TGTGCCAGCTCACCACCGGCCCTAGCGGGGGGGCTCAATGAGCAGTTCTTC
-,TRBV5-4,TRBJ2-4,TRBD1,CASSQGELAKNIQYF,TGTGCCAGCAGCCAGGGGGAACTAGCCAAAAACATTCAGTACTTC
-,TRBV29-1,TRBJ1-4,-,CSVSISTNEKLFF,TGCAGCGTCTCTATCTCAACTAATGAAAAACTGTTTTTT
-,TRBV6-2/TRBV6-3,TRBJ2-1,-,CASSYNDNNEQFF,TGTGCCAGCAGTTACAACGACAACAATGAGCAGTTCTTC
-,TRBV10-3,TRBJ2-2,-,CAIRGGVNTGELFF,TGTGCCATCAGAGGGGGAGTTAACACCGGGGAGCTGTTTTTT
-,TRBV19,TRBJ2-7,-,CASSTVRARTYEQYF,TGTGCCAGTAGTACCGTCCGGGCGAGAACCTACGAGCAGTACTTC
-,TRBV28,TRBJ1-2,-,CASSLSAPYGYTF,TGTGCCAGCAGTTTAAGTGCCCCCTATGGCTACACCTTC
-,TRBV4-1,TRBJ1-4,-,CASSQETGTSNEKLFF,TGCGCCAGCAGCCAAGAAACCGGGACAAGTAATGAAAAACTGTTTTTT
-,TRBV6-5,TRBJ2-1,TRBD2,CASSYSGGESEQFF,TGTGCCAGCAGTTATAGCGGGGGGGAGAGTGAGCAGTTCTTC
-,TRBV21-1,TRBJ1-5,-,CASRPLGGLSQPQHF,TGTGCCAGCAGACCCCTCGGGGGGCTGAGTCAGCCCCAGCATTTT
-,TRBV10-3,TRBJ2-1,TRBD1,CAISDPGTVDNEQFF,TGTGCCATCAGTGACCCCGGGACAGTAGACAATGAGCAGTTCTTC
-,TRBV4-1,TRBJ1-3,TRBD1,CASSQAPTGWNTIYF,TGCGCCAGCAGCCAAGCCCCGACAGGGTGGAACACCATATATTTT
few,TRBV2,TRBJ1-3,TRBD1,CASRQGRIGNTIYF,TGTGCCAGCAGACAGGGGCGCATCGGAAACACCATATATTTT
-,TRBV7-9,TRBJ2-1,-,CASSAGPATYNEQFF,TGTGCCAGCAGCGCAGGCCCCGCAACCTACAATGAGCAGTTCTTC
-,TRBV30,TRBJ1-5,TRBD1,CAWTGPTGFNQPQHF,TGTGCCTGGACTGGTCCGACAGGGTTTAATCAGCCCCAGCATTTT
-,TRBV11-2,TRBJ1-3,TRBD1,CASRTLSGTGGFSTIYF,TGTGCCAGCAGGACCTTGTCCGGGACAGGGGGCTTCAGCACCATATATTTT
-,TRBV5-6,TRBJ1-2,-,CASSLGAQSGYTF,TGTGCCAGCAGCTTGGGCGCACAGAGTGGCTACACCTTC
-,TRBV9,TRBJ1-4,-,CASSASPGGEEKLFF,TGTGCCAGCAGCGCTTCCCCGGGGGGGGAGGAAAAACTGTTTTTT
-,TRBV5-1,TRBJ1-1,TRBD1,CASSPGGANTEAFF,TGCGCCAGCAGCCCAGGGGGCGCGAACACTGAAGCTTTCTTT
few,TRBV9,TRBJ2-7,-,CASSLSLGVEGGSEQYF,TGTGCCAGCAGCCTCAGCCTCGGGGTAGAGGGTGGGTCCGAGCAGTACTTC
-,TRBV21-1,TRBJ2-4,-,CASSTRQGRVAKNIQYF,TGTGCCAGCAGCACAAGACAGGGGCGGGTGGCCAAAAACATTCAGTACTTC
-,TRBV27,TRBJ1-6,-,CASRRGARPNKTPLHF,TGTGCCAGCAGGAGGGGGGCCCGGCCGAACAAGACACCCCTCCACTTT
-,TRBV3-1/TRBV3-2,TRBJ2-2,TRBD2,CASSQLAGGGELFF,TGTGCCAGCAGCCAACTAGCGGGAGGTGGGGAGCTGTTTTTT
few,TRBV5-1,TRBJ1-1,-,CASSLSVQSEAFF,TGCGCCAGCAGCTTAAGTGTACAGTCTGAAGCTTTCTTT
-,TRBV5-6,TRBJ2-5,TRBD1,CASSRLERDSWYQETQYF,TGTGCCAGCAGCCGACTGGAACGGGACAGTTGGTACCAAGAGACCCAGTACTTC
-,TRBV6-5,TRBJ1-5,-,CATRPGTINQPQHF,TGTGCCACCAGACCTGGGACCATCAATCAGCCCCAGCATTTT
-,TRBV3-1/TRBV3-2,TRBJ1-2,-,CASSPIGQFQNGYTF,TGTGCCAGCAGCCCAATCGGACAGTTCCAAAATGGCTACACCTTC
once,TRBV19,TRBJ2-1,-,CASSTLLVWGEQFF,TGTGCCAGTAGTACCCTCCTCGTATGGGGTGAGCAGTTCTTC
-,TRBV12-3/TRBV12-4,TRBJ1-1,-,CASSFEGLTEAFF,TGTGCCAGCAGTTTTGAAGGGTTGACTGAAGCTTTCTTT
-,TRBV4-3,TRBJ1-1,-,CASSQDLLTGPLDTEAFF,TGCGCCAGCAGCCAAGATCTTTTAACAGGGCCCTTGGACACTGAAGCTTTCTTT
-,TRBV6-5,TRBJ2-7,-,CASSYSLSTGTYEQYF,TGTGCCAGCAGTTACTCCCTCAGCACAGGAACCTACGAGCAGTACTTC
once,TRBV21-1,TRBJ2-1,-,CASSKGAASSYNEQFF,TGTGCCAGCAGCAAAGGGGCGGCGAGCTCCTACAATGAGCAGTTCTTC
-,TRBV4-1,TRBJ1-2,-,CASSPVRDGPRDPYGYTF,TGCGCCAGCAGCCCAGTCCGGGACGGCCCAAGGGACCCATATGGCTACACCTTC
-,TRBV11-2,TRBJ1-1,-,CASSLEGWEAFF,TGTGCCAGCAGCTTAGAGGGATGGGAAGCTTTCTTT
-,TRBV6-5,TRBJ1-1,-,CASSLYPGVQAFF,TGTGCCAGCTCCCTATACCCTGGGGTACAAGCTTTCTTT
once,TRBV10-1,TRBJ2-1,TRBD1,CASSDLGQAPYNEQFF,TGCGCCAGCAGTGATCTTGGACAGGCGCCCTACAATGAGCAGTTCTTC
-,TRBV18,TRBJ2-7,-,CASSPPSGDRYEQYF,TGTGCCAGCTCACCACCCAGCGGAGACCGATACGAGCAGTACTTC
-,TRBV13,TRBJ1-2,-,CASSPEPYGYTF,TGTGCCAGCAGCCCCGAGCCTTATGGCTACACCTTC
-,TRBV3-1/TRBV3-2,TRBJ1-2,-,CASSQDASGYTF,TGTGCCAGCAGCCAAGATGCGAGTGGCTACACCTTC
-,TRBV29-1,TRBJ1-1,-,CSVGAGDTEAFF,TGCAGCGTGGGGGCGGGGGACACTGAAGCTTTCTTT
-,TRBV11-3,TRBJ1-6,-,CASGTAGFDRNNSPLHF,TGTGCCAGCGGGACGGCGGGGTTCGACAGAAATAATTCACCCCTCCACTTT
-,TRBV30,TRBJ2-7,-,CAWSSIYEQYF,TGTGCCTGGAGTTCCATATACGAGCAGTACTTC
-,TRBV3-1/TRBV3-2,TRBJ2-7,-,CASSQDIQEVYEQYF,TGTGCCAGCAGCCAAGATATACAGGAGGTTTACGAGCAGTACTTC
few,TRBV5-1,TRBJ1-4,TRBD1,CASSSRQGATNEKLFF,TGCGCCAGCAGCTCGAGACAGGGGGCAACTAATGAAAAACTGTTTTTT
-,TRBV11-2,TRBJ2-7,-,CASRGQGRYEQYF,TGTGCCAGCAGAGGTCAGGGTCGCTACGAGCAGTACTTC